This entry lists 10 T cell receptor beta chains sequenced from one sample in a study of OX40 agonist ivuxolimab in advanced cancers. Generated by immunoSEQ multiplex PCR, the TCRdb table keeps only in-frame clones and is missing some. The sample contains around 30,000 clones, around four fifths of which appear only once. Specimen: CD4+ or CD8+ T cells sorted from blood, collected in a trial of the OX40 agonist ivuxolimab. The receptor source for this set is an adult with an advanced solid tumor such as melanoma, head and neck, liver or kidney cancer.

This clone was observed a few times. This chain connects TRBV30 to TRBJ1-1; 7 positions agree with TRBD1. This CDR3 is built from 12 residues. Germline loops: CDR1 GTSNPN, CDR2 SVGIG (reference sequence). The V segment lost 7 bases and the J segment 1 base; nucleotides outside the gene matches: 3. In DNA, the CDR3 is TGTGCCTCGGACAGGCCGAACACTGAAGCTTTCTTT. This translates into CASDRPNTEAFF.

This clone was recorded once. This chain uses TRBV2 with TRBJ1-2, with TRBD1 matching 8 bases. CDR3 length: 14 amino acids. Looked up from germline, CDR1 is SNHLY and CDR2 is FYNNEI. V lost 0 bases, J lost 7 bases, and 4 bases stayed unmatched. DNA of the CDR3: TGTGCCAGCAGTGAAGCGGGACAGGAGGGTGGCTACACCTTC. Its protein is CASSEAGQEGGYTF. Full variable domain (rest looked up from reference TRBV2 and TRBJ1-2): EPEVTQTPSHQVTQMGQEVILRCVPISNHLYFYWYRQILGQKVEFLVSFYNNEISEKSEIFDDQFSVERPDGSNFTLKIRSTKLEDSAMYFCASSEAGQEGGYTFGSGTRLTVV.

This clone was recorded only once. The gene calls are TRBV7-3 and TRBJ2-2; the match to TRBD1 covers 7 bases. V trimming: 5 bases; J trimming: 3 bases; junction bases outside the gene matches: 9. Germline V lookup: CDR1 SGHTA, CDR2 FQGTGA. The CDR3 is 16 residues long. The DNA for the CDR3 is TGTGCCAGCAGCGTTACCGTAACAGGGGACACCGGGGAGCTGTTTTTT. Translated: CASSVTVTGDTGELFF.

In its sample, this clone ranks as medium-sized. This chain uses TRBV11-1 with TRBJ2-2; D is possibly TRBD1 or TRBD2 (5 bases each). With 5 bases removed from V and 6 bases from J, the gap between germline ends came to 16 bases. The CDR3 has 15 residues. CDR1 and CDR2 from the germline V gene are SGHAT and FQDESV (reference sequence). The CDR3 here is CASSGTVPISGELFF. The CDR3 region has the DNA TGTGCCAGCAGCGGGACGGTCCCTATCTCCGGGGAGCTGTTTTTT. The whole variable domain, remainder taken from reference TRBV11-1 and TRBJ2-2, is EAEVAQSPRYKITEKSQAVAFWCDPISGHATLYWYRQILGQGPELLVQFQDESVVDDSQLPKDRFSAERLKGVDSTLKIQPAELGDSAMYLCASSGTVPISGELFFGEGSRLTVL.

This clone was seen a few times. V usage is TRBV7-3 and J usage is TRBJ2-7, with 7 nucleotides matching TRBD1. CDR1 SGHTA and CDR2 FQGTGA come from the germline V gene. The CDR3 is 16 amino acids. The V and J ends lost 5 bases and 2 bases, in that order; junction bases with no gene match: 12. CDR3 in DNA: TGTGCCAGCAGCACAAACCCCTGGACAGGCGCCTACGAGCAGTACTTC. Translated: CASSTNPWTGAYEQYF.

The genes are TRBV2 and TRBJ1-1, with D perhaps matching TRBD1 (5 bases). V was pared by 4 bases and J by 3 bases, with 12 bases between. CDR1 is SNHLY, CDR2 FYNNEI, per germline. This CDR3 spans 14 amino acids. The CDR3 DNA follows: TGTGCCAGCAGTGCCAGGAGGGGCTACACTGAAGCTTTCTTT. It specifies CASSARRGYTEAFF.

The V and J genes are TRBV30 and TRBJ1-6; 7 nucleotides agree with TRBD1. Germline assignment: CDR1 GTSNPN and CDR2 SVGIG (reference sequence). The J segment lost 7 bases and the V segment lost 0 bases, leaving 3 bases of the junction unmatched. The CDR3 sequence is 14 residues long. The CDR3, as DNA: TGTGCCTGGAGTGTAACAGGGGAGAATTCACCCCTCCACTTT. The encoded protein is CAWSVTGENSPLHF.

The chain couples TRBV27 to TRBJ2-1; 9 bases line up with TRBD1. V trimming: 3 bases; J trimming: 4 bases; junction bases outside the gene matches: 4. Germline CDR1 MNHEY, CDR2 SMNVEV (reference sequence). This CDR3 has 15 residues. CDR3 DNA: TGTGCCAGCAGTTTGTCGGGACAGGGATACAATGAGCAGTTCTTC. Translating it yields CASSLSGQGYNEQFF.

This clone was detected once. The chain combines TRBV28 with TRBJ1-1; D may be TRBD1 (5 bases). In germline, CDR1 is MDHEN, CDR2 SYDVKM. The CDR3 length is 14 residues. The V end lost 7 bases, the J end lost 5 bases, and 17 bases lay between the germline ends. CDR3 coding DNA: TGTGCCAGCAACTCTCCCAGGGATTATACTGAAGCTTTCTTT. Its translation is CASNSPRDYTEAFF.

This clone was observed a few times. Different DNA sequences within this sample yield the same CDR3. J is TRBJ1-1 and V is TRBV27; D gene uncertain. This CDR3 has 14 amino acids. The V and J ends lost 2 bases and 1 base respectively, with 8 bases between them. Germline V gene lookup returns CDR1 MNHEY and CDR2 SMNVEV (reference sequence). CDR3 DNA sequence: TGTGCCAGCAGTTTAAGCTTCCAGAACACTGAAGCTTTCTTT. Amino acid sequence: CASSLSFQNTEAFF.